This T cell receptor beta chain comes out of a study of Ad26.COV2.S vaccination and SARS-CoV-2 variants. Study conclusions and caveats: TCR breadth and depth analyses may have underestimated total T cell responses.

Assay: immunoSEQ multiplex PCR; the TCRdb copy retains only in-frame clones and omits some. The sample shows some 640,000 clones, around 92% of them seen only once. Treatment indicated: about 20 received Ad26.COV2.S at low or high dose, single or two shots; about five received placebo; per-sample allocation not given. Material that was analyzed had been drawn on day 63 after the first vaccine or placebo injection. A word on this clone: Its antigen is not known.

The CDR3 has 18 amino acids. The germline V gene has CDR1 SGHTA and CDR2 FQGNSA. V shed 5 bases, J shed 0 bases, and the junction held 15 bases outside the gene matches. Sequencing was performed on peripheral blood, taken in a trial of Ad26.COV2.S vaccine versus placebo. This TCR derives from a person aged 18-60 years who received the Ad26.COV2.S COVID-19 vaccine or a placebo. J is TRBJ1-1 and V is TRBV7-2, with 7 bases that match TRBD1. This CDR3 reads CASSPRSRQGYMNTEAFF. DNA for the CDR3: TGTGCCAGCAGCCCACGCTCGAGACAGGGCTACATGAACACTGAAGCTTTCTTT.